A selection of T cell receptor beta chains follows, all from one sample in a study of cytomegalovirus exposure and HLA in healthy donors. TCRdb keeps only in-frame clones here, not all; method: immunoSEQ multiplex PCR. The table records roughly 140,000 clones, 55% to 80% of them present only once. Sequencing was carried out using PBMCs. These receptors all come from a woman aged 55-75 years in good health and CMV-seropositive. Both conserved end residues are part of each CDR3. A D gene is named only where the DNA matches it firmly. The listing skips clone size in some rows; elsewhere it reads once, few, many or a size class.

D,V,length,J,size,DNA,CDR3
NA,TRBV6-1,16,TRBJ2-1,NA,TGTGCCAGCAGTGAAGGCCCCGGGTTCTCCTACAATGAGCAGTTCTTC,CASSEGPGFSYNEQFF
NA,TRBV5-5,14,TRBJ2-3,NA,TGTGCCAGCAGCTTGGTTCCGGGAACAGATACGCAGTATTTT,CASSLVPGTDTQYF
TRBD2,TRBV18,14,TRBJ2-7,NA,TGTGCCAGCTCACCGGGCGGGAGTGTGTACGAGCAGTACTTC,CASSPGGSVYEQYF
TRBD1,TRBV5-4,20,TRBJ2-7,once,TGTGCCAGCAGCTTGGCCCCCGGGACAGGGGGCGCGTTCGTCCCCTACGAGCAGTACTTC,CASSLAPGTGGAFVPYEQYF
NA,TRBV7-3,13,TRBJ2-1,NA,TGTGCCAGCAGCTTATTCAGGGGTCGCGAGCAGTTCTTC,CASSLFRGREQFF
TRBD2,TRBV10-3,14,TRBJ2-7,NA,TGTGCCATCAGTGAATTAGCGGGAAACTACGAGCAGTACTTC,CAISELAGNYEQYF
TRBD1,TRBV18,16,TRBJ2-7,NA,TGTGCCAGCTCACCATCATTGAGGGGGCTGATGGTCGAGCAGTACTTC,CASSPSLRGLMVEQYF
NA,TRBV19,13,TRBJ1-2,NA,TGTGCCAGTAGTATAACAGGGAACTATGGCTACACCTTC,CASSITGNYGYTF
NA,TRBV30,14,TRBJ2-3,NA,TGTGCCTGGAGTCCCACCGGGACTTCGGGTACGCAGTATTTT,CAWSPTGTSGTQYF
TRBD1,TRBV29-1,16,TRBJ2-3,NA,TGCAGCGCCCAAGGGGGGAGGACAGGGGGTGTGAATACGCAGTATTTT,CSAQGGRTGGVNTQYF
TRBD2,TRBV9,16,TRBJ2-2,few,TGTGCCAGCAGCGTAGGGCTAGCGGGAGCCCCCGGGGAGCTGTTTTTT,CASSVGLAGAPGELFF
TRBD1,TRBV11-2,12,TRBJ2-7,NA,TGTGCCAGCAGCCGGGACAGGGCCGAGCAGTACTTC,CASSRDRAEQYF
TRBD1,TRBV6-5,15,TRBJ2-5,NA,TGTGCCAGCAGTTACTCCGGGACAGGGGAAGAGACCCAGTACTTC,CASSYSGTGEETQYF
NA,TRBV28,15,TRBJ1-3,NA,TGTGCCAGCAGTTTAATCCAGCGCTCTGGAAACACCATATATTTT,CASSLIQRSGNTIYF
TRBD2,TRBV10-3,17,TRBJ2-2,NA,TGTGCCATCAGTTTGGGACTAGCGGGAGGCGACACCGGGGAGCTGTTTTTT,CAISLGLAGGDTGELFF
TRBD2,TRBV2,15,TRBJ2-1,NA,TGTGCCAGCAGTGAGAGAACTAGCGGGTACAATGAGCAGTTCTTC,CASSERTSGYNEQFF
NA,TRBV7-9,18,TRBJ2-4,NA,TGTGCCAGCAGCCCCGATCCGACAGGCACGCTAGCCAAAAACATTCAGTACTTC,CASSPDPTGTLAKNIQYF
TRBD2,TRBV4-3,17,TRBJ2-1,NA,TGCGCCAGCAGCCTTGGGGGGGGAGAGCGGGTCTACAATGAGCAGTTCTTC,CASSLGGGERVYNEQFF
TRBD2,TRBV7-9,15,TRBJ2-5,NA,TGTGCCAGCAGCCGACTAGCGGGAGGGGGAGAGACCCAGTACTTC,CASSRLAGGGETQYF
NA,TRBV15,12,TRBJ2-5,NA,TGTGCCACCAACCGAGGAGGGGAGACCCAGTACTTC,CATNRGGETQYF
TRBD2,TRBV20-1,11,TRBJ2-7,NA,TGCAGTGCTAGAGATGGGAGGGCTCGGTACTTC,CSARDGRARYF
TRBD2,TRBV28,15,TRBJ2-7,NA,TGTGCCAGCAGTCCAGGGACTAGCGGGACCTACGAGCAGTACTTC,CASSPGTSGTYEQYF
TRBD2,TRBV29-1,14,TRBJ2-1,NA,TGCAGCGTCCCCATCGCGGGAGGGTTCAATGAGCAGTTCTTC,CSVPIAGGFNEQFF
TRBD1,TRBV5-1,15,TRBJ2-5,NA,TGCGCCAGCAGCTTTACCGGGACAGGGTCGGAGACCCAGTACTTC,CASSFTGTGSETQYF
TRBD1,TRBV4-2,15,TRBJ2-1,few,TGTGCCAGCAGCCAGGGACAGGGAACGGTCGGGGAGCAGTTCTTC,CASSQGQGTVGEQFF
TRBD1,TRBV4-2,15,TRBJ2-1,NA,TGTGCCAGCAGCCAGATGGACAGGGTTTCCAATGAGCAGTTCTTC,CASSQMDRVSNEQFF
TRBD2,TRBV7-2,19,TRBJ2-4,NA,TGTGCCAGCAGCTTAGAGGTCGGGAGGGTTACACTTTACAAAAACATTCAGTACTTC,CASSLEVGRVTLYKNIQYF
TRBD1,TRBV6-5,15,TRBJ2-7,NA,TGTGCCAGCAGCCTGACAGGGGATCCCTCCTACGAGCAGTACTTC,CASSLTGDPSYEQYF
TRBD1,TRBV4-3,16,TRBJ1-1,few,TGCGCCAGCAGCCAGGCCTCGACAGGGGGTTTTACTGAAGCTTTCTTT,CASSQASTGGFTEAFF
NA,TRBV11-1,13,TRBJ2-2,few,TGTGCCAGCAGCTCCAGGGTCACCGGGGAGCTGTTTTTT,CASSSRVTGELFF
TRBD2,TRBV5-5,16,TRBJ2-1,few,TGTGCCAGCAGATTAGGACTAGCGGGAGCCCACAATGAGCAGTTCTTC,CASRLGLAGAHNEQFF
NA,TRBV10-3,15,TRBJ2-1,NA,TGTGCCATCAGTGGAGAGCGGGCCTGGGATAATGAGCAGTTCTTC,CAISGERAWDNEQFF
NA,TRBV29-1,14,TRBJ1-3,NA,TGCAGCGCACTGGACAGTGTCTCTGGAAACACCATATATTTT,CSALDSVSGNTIYF
NA,TRBV6-1,14,TRBJ2-3,NA,TGTGCCAGCAGAGGGGACATACACACAGATACGCAGTATTTT,CASRGDIHTDTQYF
TRBD1,TRBV5-1,15,TRBJ2-1,few,TGCGCCAGCAGCTTGGAGGGACAGGGGTACAATGAGCAGTTCTTC,CASSLEGQGYNEQFF
TRBD1,TRBV7-9,14,TRBJ2-5,NA,TGTGCCAGCAGGCGTGGACAGGCTCAAGAGACCCAGTACTTC,CASRRGQAQETQYF
NA,TRBV18,15,TRBJ2-1,NA,TGTGCCAGCTCCCTCACAATCCCTCGGGACAATGAGCAGTTCTTC,CASSLTIPRDNEQFF
TRBD2,TRBV5-1,18,TRBJ2-5,NA,TGCGCCAGCAGCTACGACAGTCGGGACTACCTTATTAAAGAGACCCAGTACTTC,CASSYDSRDYLIKETQYF
TRBD1,TRBV5-5,17,TRBJ1-2,NA,TGTGCCAGCAGCTTTAGTGACAGGGAGGCTGTCTTCTATGGCTACACCTTC,CASSFSDREAVFYGYTF
NA,TRBV28,14,TRBJ2-7,NA,TGTGCCAGCAGCCCACAGGGAGTTTCGGGAGAGCAGTACTTC,CASSPQGVSGEQYF
NA,TRBV4-3,16,TRBJ2-7,NA,TGCGCCAGCAGCCAAGAATTGAGGTTTAGCTCCTACGAGCAGTACTTC,CASSQELRFSSYEQYF
NA,TRBV7-6,15,TRBJ2-5,NA,TGTGCCAGCAGCTTAGCGGACAGCTCACAAAAGACCCAGTACTTC,CASSLADSSQKTQYF